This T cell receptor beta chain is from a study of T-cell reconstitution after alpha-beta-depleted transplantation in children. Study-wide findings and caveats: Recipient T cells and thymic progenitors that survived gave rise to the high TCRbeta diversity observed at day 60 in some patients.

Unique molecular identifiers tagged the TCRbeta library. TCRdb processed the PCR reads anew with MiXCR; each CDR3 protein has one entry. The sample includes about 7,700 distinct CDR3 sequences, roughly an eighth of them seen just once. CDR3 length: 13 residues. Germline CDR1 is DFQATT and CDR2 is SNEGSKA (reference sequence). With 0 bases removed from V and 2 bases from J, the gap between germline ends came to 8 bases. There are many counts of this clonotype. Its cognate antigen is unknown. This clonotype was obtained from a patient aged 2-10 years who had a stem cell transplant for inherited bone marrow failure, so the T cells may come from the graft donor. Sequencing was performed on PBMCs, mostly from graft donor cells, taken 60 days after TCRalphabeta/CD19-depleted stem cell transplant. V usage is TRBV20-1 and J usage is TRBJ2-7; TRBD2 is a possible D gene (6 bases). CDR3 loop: CSARDGLTYEQYF. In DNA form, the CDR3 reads TGCAGTGCTAGAGATGGACTAACCTACGAGCAGTACTTC.